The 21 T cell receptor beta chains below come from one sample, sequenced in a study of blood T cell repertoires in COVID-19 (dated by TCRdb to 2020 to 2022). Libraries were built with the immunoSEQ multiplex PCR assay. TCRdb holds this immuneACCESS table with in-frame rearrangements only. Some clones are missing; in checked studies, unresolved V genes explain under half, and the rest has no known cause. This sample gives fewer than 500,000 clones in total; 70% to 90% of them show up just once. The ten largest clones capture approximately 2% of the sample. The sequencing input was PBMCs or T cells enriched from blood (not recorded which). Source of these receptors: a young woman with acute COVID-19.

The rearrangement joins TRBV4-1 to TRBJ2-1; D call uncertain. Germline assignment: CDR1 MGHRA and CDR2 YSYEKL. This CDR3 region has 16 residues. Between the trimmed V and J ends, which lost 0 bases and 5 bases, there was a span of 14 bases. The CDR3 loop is CASSQESSQPNNEQFF. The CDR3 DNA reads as TGCGCCAGCAGCCAAGAGTCTAGTCAACCTAACAATGAGCAGTTCTTC.

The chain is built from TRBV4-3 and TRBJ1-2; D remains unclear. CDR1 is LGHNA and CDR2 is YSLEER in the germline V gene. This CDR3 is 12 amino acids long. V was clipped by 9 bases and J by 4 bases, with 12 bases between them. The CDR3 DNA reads TGCGCCAGAGGAGAGGGTTGCTATGGCTACACCTTC. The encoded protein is CARGEGCYGYTF.

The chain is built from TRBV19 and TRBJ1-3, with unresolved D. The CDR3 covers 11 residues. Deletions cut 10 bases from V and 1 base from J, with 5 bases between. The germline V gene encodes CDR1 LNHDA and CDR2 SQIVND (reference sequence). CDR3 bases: TGTGCCATCAGATCTGGAAACACCATATATTTT. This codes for CAIRSGNTIYF.

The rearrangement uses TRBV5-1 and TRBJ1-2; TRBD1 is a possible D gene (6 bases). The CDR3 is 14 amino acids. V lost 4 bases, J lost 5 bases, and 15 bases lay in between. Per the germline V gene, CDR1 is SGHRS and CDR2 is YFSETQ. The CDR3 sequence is CASSPGQPLYGYTF. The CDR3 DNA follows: TGCGCCAGCAGCCCCGGACAGCCTCTATATGGCTACACCTTC.

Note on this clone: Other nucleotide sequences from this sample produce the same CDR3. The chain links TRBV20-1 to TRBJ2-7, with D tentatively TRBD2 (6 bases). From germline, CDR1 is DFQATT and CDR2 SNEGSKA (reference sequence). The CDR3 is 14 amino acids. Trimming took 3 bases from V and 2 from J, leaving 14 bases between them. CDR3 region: CSASLGRGPYEQYF. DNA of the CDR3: TGCAGTGCTAGTCTCGGGCGGGGACCCTACGAGCAGTACTTC.

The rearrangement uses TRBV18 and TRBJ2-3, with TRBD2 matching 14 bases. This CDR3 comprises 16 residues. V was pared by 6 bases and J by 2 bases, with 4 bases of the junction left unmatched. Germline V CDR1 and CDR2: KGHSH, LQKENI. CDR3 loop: CASSPTSGRATDTQYF. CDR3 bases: TGTGCCAGCTCGCCGACTAGCGGGAGGGCCACAGATACGCAGTATTTT.

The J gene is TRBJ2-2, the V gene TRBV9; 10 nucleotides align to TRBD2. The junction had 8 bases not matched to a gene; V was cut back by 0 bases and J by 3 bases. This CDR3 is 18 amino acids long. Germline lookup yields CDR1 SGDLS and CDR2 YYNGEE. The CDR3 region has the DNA TGTGCCAGCAGCGTAGCCCTCAGCGGGGGGGCCGACACCGGGGAGCTGTTTTTT. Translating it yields CASSVALSGGADTGELFF.

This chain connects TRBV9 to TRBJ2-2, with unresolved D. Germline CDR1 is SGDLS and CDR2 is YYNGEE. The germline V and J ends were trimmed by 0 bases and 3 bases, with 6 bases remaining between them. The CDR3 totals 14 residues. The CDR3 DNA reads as TGTGCCAGCAGCGTAGGGAGCGACACCGGGGAGCTGTTTTTT. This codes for CASSVGSDTGELFF.

The DNA for the CDR3 is TGTGCCTCCAGGACAGTAAATTCACCCCTCCACTTT. Protein sequence: CASRTVNSPLHF. The chain carries TRBV6-5 and TRBJ1-6, with D tentatively TRBD1 (6 bases). Germline CDR1 MNHEY, CDR2 SVGAGI. The CDR3 is made up of 12 amino acids. The V end was cut by 11 bases, the J end by 7 bases, with 12 bases between.

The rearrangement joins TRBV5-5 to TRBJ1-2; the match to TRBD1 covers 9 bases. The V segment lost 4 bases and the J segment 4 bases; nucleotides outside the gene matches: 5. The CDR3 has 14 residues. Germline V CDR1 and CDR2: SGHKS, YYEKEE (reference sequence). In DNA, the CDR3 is TGTGCCAGCAGCCCGGACAGGGGCGGCTATGGCTACACCTTC. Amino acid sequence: CASSPDRGGYGYTF. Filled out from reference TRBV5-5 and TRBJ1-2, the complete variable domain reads DAGVTQSPTHLIKTRGQQVTLRCSPISGHKSVSWYQQVLGQGPQFIFQYYEKEERGRGNFPDRFSARQFPNYSSELNVNALLLGDSALYLCASSPDRGGYGYTFGSGTRLTVV.

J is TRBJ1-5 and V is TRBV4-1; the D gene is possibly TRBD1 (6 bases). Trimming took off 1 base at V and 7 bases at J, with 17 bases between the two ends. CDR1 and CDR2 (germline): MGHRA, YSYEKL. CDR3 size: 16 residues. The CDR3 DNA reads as TGCGCCAGCAGCCAAGTCGGGGCCAGGGGTGTCCAGCCCCAGCATTTT. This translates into CASSQVGARGVQPQHF.

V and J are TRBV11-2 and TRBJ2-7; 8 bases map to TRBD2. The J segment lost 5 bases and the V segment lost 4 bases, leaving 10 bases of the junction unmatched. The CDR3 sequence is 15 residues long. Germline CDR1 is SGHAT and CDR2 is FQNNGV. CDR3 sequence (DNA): TGTGCCAGCAGCTCCCTGATTAGCGGGGAGGACGAGCAGTACTTC. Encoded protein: CASSSLISGEDEQYF.

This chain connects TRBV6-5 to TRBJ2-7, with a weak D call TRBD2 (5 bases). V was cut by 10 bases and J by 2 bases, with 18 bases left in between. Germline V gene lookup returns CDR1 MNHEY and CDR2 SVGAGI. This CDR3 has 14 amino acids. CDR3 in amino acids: CATAPRRAAYEQYF. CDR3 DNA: TGTGCCACCGCTCCCCGGCGGGCTGCCTACGAGCAGTACTTC.

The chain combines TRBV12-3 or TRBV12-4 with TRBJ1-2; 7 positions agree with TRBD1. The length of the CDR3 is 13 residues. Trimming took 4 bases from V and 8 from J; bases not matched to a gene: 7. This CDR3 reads CASSSTGVDGYTF. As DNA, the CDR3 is TGTGCCAGCAGTTCTACAGGGGTTGACGGCTACACCTTC.

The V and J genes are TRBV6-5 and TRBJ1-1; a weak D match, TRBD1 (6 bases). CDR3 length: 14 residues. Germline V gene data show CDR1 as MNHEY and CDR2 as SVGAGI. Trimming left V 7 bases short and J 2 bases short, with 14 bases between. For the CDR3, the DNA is TGTGCCAGCACCACGGGACACGGTAACACTGAAGCTTTCTTT. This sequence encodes CASTTGHGNTEAFF.

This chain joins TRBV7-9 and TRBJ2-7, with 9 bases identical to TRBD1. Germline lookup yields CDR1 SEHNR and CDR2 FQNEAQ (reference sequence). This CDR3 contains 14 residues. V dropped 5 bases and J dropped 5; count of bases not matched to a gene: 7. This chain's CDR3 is CASSNRDRAHEQYF. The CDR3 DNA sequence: TGTGCCAGCAGCAACCGGGACAGGGCCCACGAGCAGTACTTC.

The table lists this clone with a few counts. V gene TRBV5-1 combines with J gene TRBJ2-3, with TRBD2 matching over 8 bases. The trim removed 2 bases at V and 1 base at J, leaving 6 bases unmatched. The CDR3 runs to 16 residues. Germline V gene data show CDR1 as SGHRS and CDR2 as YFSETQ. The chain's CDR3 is CASSFGGAQGTDTQYF. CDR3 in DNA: TGCGCCAGCAGCTTCGGGGGGGCCCAGGGCACAGATACGCAGTATTTT.

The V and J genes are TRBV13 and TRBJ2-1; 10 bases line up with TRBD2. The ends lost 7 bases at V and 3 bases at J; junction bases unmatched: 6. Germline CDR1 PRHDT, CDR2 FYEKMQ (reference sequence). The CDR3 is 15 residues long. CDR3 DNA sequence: TGTGCCAGCAAGTCAGGACTAGCGGACTACAATGAGCAGTTCTTC. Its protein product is CASKSGLADYNEQFF.

CDR3 amino acids: CASSFSTGNYGYTF. The CDR3 DNA sequence: TGTGCCAGCAGCTTCTCCACAGGGAACTATGGCTACACCTTC. V usage is TRBV28 and J usage is TRBJ1-2, with TRBD1 as a possible D gene (6 bases). Trimming left V 6 bases short and J 2 bases short, with 13 bases between. Germline values: CDR1 MDHEN, CDR2 SYDVKM. The CDR3 totals 14 residues.

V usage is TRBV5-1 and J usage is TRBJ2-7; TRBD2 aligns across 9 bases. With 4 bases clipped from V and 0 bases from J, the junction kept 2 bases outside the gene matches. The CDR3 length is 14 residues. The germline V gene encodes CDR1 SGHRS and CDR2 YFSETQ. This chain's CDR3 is CASSGAGGSYEQYF. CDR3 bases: TGCGCCAGCAGCGGAGCGGGGGGCTCCTACGAGCAGTACTTC.

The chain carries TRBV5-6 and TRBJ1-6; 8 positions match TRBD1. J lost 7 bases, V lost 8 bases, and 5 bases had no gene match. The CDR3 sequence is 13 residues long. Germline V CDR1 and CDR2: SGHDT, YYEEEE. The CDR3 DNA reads TGTGCCAGTAAGGACAGGGTGAATTCACCCCTCCACTTT. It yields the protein CASKDRVNSPLHF.